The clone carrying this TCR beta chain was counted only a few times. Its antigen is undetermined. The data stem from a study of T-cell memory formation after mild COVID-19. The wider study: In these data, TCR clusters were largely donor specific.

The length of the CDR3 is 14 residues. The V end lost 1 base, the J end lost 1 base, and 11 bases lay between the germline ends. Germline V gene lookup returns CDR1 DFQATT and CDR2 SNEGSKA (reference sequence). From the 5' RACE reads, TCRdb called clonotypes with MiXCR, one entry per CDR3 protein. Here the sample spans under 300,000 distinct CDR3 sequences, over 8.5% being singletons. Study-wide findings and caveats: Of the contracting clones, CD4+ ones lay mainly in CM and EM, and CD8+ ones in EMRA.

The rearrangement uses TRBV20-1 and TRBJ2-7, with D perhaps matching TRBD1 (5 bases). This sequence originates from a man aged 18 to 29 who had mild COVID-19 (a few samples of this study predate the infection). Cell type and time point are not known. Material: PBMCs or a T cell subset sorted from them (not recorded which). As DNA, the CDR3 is TGCAGTGCTAGAGCGGCAGGGCGATCCTACGAGCAGTACTTC. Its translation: CSARAAGRSYEQYF.